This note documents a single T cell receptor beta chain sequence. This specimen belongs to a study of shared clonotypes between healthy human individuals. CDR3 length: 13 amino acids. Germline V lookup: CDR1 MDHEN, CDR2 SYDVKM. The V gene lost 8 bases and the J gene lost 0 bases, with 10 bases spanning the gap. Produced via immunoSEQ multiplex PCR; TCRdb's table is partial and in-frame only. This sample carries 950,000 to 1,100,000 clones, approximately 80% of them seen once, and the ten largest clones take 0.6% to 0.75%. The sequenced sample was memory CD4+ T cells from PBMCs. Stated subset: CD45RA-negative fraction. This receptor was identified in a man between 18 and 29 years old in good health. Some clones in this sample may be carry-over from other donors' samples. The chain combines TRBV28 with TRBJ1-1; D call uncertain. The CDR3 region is CASWGHMNTEAFF. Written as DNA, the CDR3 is TGTGCCAGCTGGGGTCATATGAACACTGAAGCTTTCTTT.